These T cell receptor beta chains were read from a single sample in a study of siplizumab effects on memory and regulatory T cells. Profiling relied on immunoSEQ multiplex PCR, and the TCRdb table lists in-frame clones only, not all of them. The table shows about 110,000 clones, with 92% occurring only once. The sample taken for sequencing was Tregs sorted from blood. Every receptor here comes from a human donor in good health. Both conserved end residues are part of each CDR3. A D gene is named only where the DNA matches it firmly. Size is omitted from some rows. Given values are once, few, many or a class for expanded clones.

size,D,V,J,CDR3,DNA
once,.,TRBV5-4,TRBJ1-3,CASSFVRSSGNTIYF,TGTGCCAGCAGCTTCGTACGGAGCTCTGGAAACACCATATATTTT
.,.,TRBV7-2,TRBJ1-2,CASSPDWYGYTF,TGTGCCAGCAGCCCCGACTGGTATGGCTACACCTTC
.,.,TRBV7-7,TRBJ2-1,CASSPPGARRNEQFF,TGTGCTAGCAGCCCCCCAGGGGCGCGAAGAAATGAGCAGTTCTTC
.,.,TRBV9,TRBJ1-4,CASSVGTVKEKLFF,TGTGCCAGCAGCGTAGGTACAGTTAAGGAAAAACTGTTTTTT
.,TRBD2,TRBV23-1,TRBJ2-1,CAEQGARLAGEWNEQFF,TGCGCCGAACAGGGGGCCCGACTAGCGGGAGAGTGGAATGAGCAGTTCTTC
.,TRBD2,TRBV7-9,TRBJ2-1,CASSWTSGSYNEQFF,TGTGCCAGCAGCTGGACTAGCGGGAGCTACAATGAGCAGTTCTTC
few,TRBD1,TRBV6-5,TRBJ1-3,CASSYGQGGNTIYF,TGTGCCAGCAGTTACGGACAGGGCGGAAACACCATATATTTT
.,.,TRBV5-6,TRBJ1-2,CASKYRVGYTF,TGTGCCAGCAAATACAGGGTTGGCTACACCTTC
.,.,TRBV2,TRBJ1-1,CASSQLRGSEAFF,TGTGCCAGCAGTCAACTTAGGGGTTCTGAAGCTTTCTTT
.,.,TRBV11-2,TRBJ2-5,CASSSVGWGREEETQYF,TGTGCCAGCAGCTCGGTCGGCTGGGGCAGAGAAGAAGAGACCCAGTACTTC
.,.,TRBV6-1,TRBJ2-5,CASSERQETQYF,TGTGCCAGCAGTGAACGCCAAGAGACCCAGTACTTC
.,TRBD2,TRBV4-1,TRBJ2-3,CASSLRSSGRGGTQYF,TGCGCCAGCAGCCTACGTAGTAGCGGGAGGGGTGGCACGCAGTATTTT
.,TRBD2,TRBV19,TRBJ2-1,CASRGLAGGPLYNEQFF,TGTGCCAGTAGAGGACTAGCGGGAGGGCCTCTATACAATGAGCAGTTCTTC
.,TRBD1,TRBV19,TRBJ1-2,CASSRRTGGANYGYTF,TGTGCCAGTAGCCGACGGACAGGGGGTGCTAACTATGGCTACACCTTC
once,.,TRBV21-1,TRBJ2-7,CATPTDRTVYYEQYF,TGTGCCACCCCAACCGACAGAACCGTGTACTACGAGCAGTACTTC
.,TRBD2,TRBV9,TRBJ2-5,CASSVGAGALQETQYF,TGTGCCAGCAGCGTAGGAGCGGGGGCTCTCCAAGAGACCCAGTACTTC
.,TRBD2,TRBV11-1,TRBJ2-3,CASSFSGRGLAGSGTQYF,TGTGCCAGCAGCTTCTCCGGACGGGGACTAGCGGGGAGCGGTACGCAGTATTTT
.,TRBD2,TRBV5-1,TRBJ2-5,CASSLGLAGGWETQYF,TGCGCCAGCAGCTTGGGACTAGCGGGGGGTTGGGAGACCCAGTACTTC
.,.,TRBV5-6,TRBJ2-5,CASSFQQETQYF,TGTGCCAGCAGCTTCCAACAAGAGACCCAGTACTTC
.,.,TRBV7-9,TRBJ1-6,CASSLGGAAYNSPLHF,TGTGCCAGCAGCTTAGGGGGGGCAGCCTATAATTCACCCCTCCACTTT
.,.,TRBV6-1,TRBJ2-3,CASSDLLGRSTDTQYF,TGTGCCAGCAGTGACCTACTGGGGCGGAGCACAGATACGCAGTATTTT
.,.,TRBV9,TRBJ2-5,CASSVGHLETQYF,TGTGCCAGCAGCGTAGGTCACCTCGAGACCCAGTACTTC
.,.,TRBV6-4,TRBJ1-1,CASSYSVNTEAFF,TGTGCCAGCAGTTACAGTGTGAACACTGAAGCTTTCTTT
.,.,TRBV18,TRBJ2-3,CASSPSGYFYTDTQYF,TGTGCCAGCTCACCTAGCGGATACTTCTACACAGATACGCAGTATTTT
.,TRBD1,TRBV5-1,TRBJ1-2,CASSLGGQGLDYGYTF,TGCGCCAGCAGCTTGGGTGGACAGGGCCTAGACTATGGCTACACCTTC
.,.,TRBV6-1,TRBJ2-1,CASSENPGSYNEQFF,TGTGCCAGCAGTGAAAACCCAGGCTCCTACAATGAGCAGTTCTTC
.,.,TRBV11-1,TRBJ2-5,CASSLARGRETQYF,TGTGCCAGCAGCTTAGCCAGGGGAAGAGAGACCCAGTACTTC
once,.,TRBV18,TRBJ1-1,CASSPGSANTEAFF,TGTGCCAGCTCACCAGGGTCGGCCAACACTGAAGCTTTCTTT
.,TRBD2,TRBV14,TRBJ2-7,CASSQDQAGPYEQYF,TGTGCCAGCAGCCAAGATCAAGCGGGGCCCTACGAGCAGTACTTC
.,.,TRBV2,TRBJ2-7,CASSLHYEQYF,TGTGCCAGCAGCCTACACTACGAGCAGTACTTC
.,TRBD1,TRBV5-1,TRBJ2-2,CASSFTRGTGELFF,TGCGCCAGCAGCTTTACCAGGGGGACCGGGGAGCTGTTTTTT
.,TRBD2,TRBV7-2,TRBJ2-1,CASSSRTSGGYPSYNEQFF,TGTGCCAGCAGCTCCCGAACTAGCGGGGGTTATCCCTCCTACAATGAGCAGTTCTTC
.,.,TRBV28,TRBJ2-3,CASSKVGSFTDTQYF,TGTGCCAGCAGCAAGGTGGGCAGCTTCACAGATACGCAGTATTTT
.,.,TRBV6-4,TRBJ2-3,CASRDTGTDTQYF,TGTGCCAGCAGGGACACAGGGACAGATACGCAGTATTTT
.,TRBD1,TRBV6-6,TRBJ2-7,CASTKRDRGHHEQYF,TGTGCCAGCACCAAGCGGGACAGGGGTCACCACGAGCAGTACTTC
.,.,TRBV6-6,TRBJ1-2,CASSYGGVGIYGYTF,TGTGCCAGCAGTTATGGGGGGGTAGGGATCTATGGCTACACCTTC
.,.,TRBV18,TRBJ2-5,CASSPGETQYF,TGTGCCAGCTCACCAGGAGAGACCCAGTACTTC
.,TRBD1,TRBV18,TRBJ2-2,CASSPTQGAIGELFF,TGTGCCAGCTCACCGACCCAGGGGGCGATCGGGGAGCTGTTTTTT
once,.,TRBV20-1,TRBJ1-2,CSASTGYGYTF,TGCAGTGCTAGTACAGGGTACGGCTACACCTTC
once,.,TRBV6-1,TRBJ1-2,CASSSRDGTGYTF,TGTGCCAGCAGTTCGCGGGACGGCACTGGCTACACCTTC
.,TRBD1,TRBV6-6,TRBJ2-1,CASSYGTGINEQFF,TGTGCCAGCAGTTACGGGACAGGGATCAATGAGCAGTTCTTC
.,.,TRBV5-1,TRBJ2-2,CASSIILDGTGELFF,TGCGCCAGCAGCATAATACTGGACGGCACCGGGGAGCTGTTTTTT
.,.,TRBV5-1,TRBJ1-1,CASSLWQGGLIAFF,TGCGCCAGCAGCTTGTGGCAGGGTGGACTCATAGCTTTCTTT
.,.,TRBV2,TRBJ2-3,CASNSRGTDTQYF,TGTGCCAGCAACTCGCGGGGCACAGATACGCAGTATTTT
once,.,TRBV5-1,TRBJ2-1,CASSFGPWGYNEQFF,TGCGCCAGCAGCTTCGGGCCCTGGGGTTACAATGAGCAGTTCTTC